The following is a T cell receptor beta chain sequence with its context. What it recognizes is unknown. The data were obtained in a study of siplizumab effects on memory and regulatory T cells. The length of the CDR3 is 15 residues. The V and J ends lost 9 bases and 10 bases, in that order; junction bases with no gene match: 18. CDR1 ENHRY and CDR2 SYGVKD come from the germline V gene. Study conclusions and caveats: There appeared to be greater diversity in naive T cells than in memory cells, and naive T cells seemed major contributors to the alloresponse.

Produced via immunoSEQ multiplex PCR; TCRdb's table is partial and in-frame only. The table shows roughly 26,000 clones, with 80% to 90% occurring only once. The chain employs TRBV10-3 and TRBJ2-1; 7 nucleotides align to TRBD2. This TCR derives from a human donor in good health. Sequencing was carried out using memory CD4+ T cells sorted from blood. The CDR3 protein is CAIETTSARPGEQFF. The CDR3 DNA follows: TGTGCCATAGAGACAACTAGCGCCCGGCCTGGGGAGCAGTTCTTC.